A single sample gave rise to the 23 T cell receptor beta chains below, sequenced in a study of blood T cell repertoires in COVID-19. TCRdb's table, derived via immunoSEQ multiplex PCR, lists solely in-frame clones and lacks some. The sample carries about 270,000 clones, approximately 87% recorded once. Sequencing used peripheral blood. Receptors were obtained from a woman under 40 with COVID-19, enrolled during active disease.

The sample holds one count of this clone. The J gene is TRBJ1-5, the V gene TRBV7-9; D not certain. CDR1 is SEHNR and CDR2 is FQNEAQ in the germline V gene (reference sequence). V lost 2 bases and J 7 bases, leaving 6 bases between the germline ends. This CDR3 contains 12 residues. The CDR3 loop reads CASSLIFQPQHF. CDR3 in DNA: TGTGCCAGCAGCTTAATCTTCCAGCCCCAGCATTTT.

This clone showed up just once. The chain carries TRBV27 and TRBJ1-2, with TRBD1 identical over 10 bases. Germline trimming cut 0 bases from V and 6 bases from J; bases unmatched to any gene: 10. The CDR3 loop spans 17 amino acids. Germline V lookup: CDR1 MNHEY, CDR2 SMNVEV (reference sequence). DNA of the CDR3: TGTGCCAGCAGTTTATCTCGGCGATCGGGACAGGGGAATGGCTACACCTTC. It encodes CASSLSRRSGQGNGYTF.

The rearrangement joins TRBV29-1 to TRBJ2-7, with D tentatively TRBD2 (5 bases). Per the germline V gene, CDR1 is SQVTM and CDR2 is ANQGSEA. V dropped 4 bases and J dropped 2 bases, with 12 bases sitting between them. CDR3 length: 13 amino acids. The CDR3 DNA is TGCAGCGTTGTGGTTGGGAGCCCCTACGAGCAGTACTTC. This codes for CSVVVGSPYEQYF.

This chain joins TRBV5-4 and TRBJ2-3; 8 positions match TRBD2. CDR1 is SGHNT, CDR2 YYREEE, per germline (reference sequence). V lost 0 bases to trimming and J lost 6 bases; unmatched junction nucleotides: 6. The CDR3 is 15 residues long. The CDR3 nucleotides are TGTGCCAGCAGCTTGGGCGGGGGGCCGGAGGATACGCAGTATTTT. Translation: CASSLGGGPEDTQYF.

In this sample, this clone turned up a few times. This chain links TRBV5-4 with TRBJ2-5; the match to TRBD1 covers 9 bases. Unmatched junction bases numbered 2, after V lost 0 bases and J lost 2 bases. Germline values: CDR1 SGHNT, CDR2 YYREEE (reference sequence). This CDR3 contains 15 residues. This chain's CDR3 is CASSLAGTGQETQYF. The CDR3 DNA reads TGTGCCAGCAGCTTGGCCGGGACAGGGCAAGAGACCCAGTACTTC. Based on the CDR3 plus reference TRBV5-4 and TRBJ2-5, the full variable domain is ETGVTQSPTHLIKTRGQQVTLRCSSQSGHNTVSWYQQALGQGPQFIFQYYREEENGRGNFPPRFSGLQFPNYSSELNVNALELDDSALYLCASSLAGTGQETQYFGPGTRLLVL.

DNA for the CDR3: TGTGCCAGTAGTGTCTGGACCGGGACAGGGGTACTGCCAAACATTCAGTACTTC. As protein: CASSVWTGTGVLPNIQYF. The chain joins TRBV19 to TRBJ2-4, with 10 nucleotides matching TRBD1. Germline-derived CDR1 and CDR2 are LNHDA and SQIVND (reference sequence). V lost 5 bases, J lost 6 bases, and 16 bases stayed unmatched. The CDR3 covers 18 residues.

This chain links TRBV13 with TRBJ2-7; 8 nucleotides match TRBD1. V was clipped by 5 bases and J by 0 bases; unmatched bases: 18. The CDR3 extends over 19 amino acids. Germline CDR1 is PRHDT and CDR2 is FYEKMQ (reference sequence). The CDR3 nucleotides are TGTGCCAGCAGCCTGACAGGGGTTGGCAGAGAATTGGACTCCTACGAGCAGTACTTC. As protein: CASSLTGVGRELDSYEQYF.

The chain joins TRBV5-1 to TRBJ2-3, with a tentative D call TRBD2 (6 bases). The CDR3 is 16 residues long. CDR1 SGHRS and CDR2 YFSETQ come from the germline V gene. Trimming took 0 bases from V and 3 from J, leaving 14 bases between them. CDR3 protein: CASSLEGGLVTDTQYF. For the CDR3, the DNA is TGCGCCAGCAGCTTGGAAGGAGGGCTAGTAACAGATACGCAGTATTTT.

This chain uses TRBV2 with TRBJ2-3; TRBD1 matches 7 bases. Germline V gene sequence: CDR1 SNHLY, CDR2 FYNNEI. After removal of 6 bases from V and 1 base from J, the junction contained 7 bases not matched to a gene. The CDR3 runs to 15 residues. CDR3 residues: CASRRDSRGTDTQYF. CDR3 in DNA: TGTGCCAGCAGAAGGGACAGCCGGGGCACAGATACGCAGTATTTT.

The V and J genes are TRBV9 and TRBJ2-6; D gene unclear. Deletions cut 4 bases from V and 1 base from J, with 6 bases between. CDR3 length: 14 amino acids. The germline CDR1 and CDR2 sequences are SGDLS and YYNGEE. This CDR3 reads CASSITSGANVLTF. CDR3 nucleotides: TGTGCCAGCAGCATCACATCTGGGGCCAACGTCCTGACTTTC.

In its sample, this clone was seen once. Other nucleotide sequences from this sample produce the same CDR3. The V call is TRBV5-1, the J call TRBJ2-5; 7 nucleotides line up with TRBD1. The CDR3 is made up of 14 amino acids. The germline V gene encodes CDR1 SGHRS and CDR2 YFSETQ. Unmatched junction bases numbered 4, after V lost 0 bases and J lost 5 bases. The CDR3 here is CASSLATGVETQYF. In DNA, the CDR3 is TGCGCCAGCAGCTTGGCCACAGGGGTCGAGACCCAGTACTTC.

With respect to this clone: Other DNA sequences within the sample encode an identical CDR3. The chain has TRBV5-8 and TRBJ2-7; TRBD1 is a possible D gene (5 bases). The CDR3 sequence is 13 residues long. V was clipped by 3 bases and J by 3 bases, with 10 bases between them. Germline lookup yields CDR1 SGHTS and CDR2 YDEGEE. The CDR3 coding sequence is TGTGCCAGCAGCTGGGGCAGAGTCTACGAGCAGTACTTC. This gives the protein CASSWGRVYEQYF.

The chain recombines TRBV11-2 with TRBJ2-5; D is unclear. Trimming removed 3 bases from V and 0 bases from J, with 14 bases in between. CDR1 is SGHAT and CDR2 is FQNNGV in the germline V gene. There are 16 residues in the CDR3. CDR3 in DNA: TGTGCCAGCAGCTTGCTCGCGAGTCGGTACCAAGAGACCCAGTACTTC. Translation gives CASSLLASRYQETQYF. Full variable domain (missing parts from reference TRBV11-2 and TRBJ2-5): EAGVAQSPRYKIIEKRQSVAFWCNPISGHATLYWYQQILGQGPKLLIQFQNNGVVDDSQLPKDRFSAERLKGVDSTLKIQPAKLEDSAVYLCASSLLASRYQETQYFGPGTRLLVL.

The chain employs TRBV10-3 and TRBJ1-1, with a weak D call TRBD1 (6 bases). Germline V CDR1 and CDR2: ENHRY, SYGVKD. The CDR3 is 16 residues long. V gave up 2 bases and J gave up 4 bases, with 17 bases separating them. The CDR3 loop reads CAISEPRKGGATEAFF. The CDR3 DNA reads TGTGCCATCAGTGAGCCGAGGAAAGGGGGGGCCACTGAAGCTTTCTTT.

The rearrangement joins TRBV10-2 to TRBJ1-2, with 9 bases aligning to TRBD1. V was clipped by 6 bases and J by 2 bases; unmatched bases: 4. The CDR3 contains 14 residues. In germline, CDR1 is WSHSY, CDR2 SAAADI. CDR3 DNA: TGCGCCAGCAGGGATACAGGGGGCAACTATGGCTACACCTTC. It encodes CASRDTGGNYGYTF.

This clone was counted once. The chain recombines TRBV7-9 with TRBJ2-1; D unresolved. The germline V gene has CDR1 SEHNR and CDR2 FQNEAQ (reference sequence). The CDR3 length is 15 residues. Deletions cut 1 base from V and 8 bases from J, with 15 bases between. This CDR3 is CASSLGDFFSHEQFF. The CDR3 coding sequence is TGTGCCAGCAGCTTAGGCGACTTCTTCTCTCATGAGCAGTTCTTC.

Here the CDR3 reads CASRDRYRVDTQYF. The DNA for the CDR3 is TGTGCCAGCAGAGACAGATACAGGGTAGATACGCAGTATTTT. This chain joins TRBV6-5 and TRBJ2-3; D may be TRBD1 (6 bases). The CDR3 sequence is 14 residues long. V was pared by 6 bases and J by 5 bases, with 15 bases between. Germline lookup yields CDR1 MNHEY and CDR2 SVGAGI.

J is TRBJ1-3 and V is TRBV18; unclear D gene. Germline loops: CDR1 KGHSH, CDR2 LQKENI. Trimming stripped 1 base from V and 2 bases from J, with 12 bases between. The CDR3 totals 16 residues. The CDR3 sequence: CASSPRGSRTGNTIYF. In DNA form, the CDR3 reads TGTGCCAGCTCACCACGTGGCTCGAGGACTGGAAACACCATATATTTT. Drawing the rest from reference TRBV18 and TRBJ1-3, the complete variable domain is NAGVMQNPRHLVRRRGQEARLRCSPMKGHSHVYWYRQLPEEGLKFMVYLQKENIIDESGMPKERFSAEFPKEGPSILRIQQVVRGDSAAYFCASSPRGSRTGNTIYFGEGSWLTVV.

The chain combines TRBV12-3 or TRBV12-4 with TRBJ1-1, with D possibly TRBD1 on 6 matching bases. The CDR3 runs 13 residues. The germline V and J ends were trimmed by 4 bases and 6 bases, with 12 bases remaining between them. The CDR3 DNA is TGTGCCAGCAGTTCACCACAGGGAGCTGAAGCTTTCTTT. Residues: CASSSPQGAEAFF.

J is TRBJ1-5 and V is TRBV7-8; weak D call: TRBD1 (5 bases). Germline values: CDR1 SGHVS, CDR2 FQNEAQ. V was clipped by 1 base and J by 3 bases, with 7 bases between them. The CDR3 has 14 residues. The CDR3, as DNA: TGTGCCAGCAGCTTAGGACAGATCAATCAGCCCCAGCATTTT. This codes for CASSLGQINQPQHF.

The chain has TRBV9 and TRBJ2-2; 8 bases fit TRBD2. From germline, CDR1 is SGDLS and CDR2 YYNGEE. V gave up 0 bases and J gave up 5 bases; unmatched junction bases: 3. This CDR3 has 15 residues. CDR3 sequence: CASSVAAGGTGELFF. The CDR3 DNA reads TGTGCCAGCAGCGTAGCTGCGGGGGGAACCGGGGAGCTGTTTTTT.

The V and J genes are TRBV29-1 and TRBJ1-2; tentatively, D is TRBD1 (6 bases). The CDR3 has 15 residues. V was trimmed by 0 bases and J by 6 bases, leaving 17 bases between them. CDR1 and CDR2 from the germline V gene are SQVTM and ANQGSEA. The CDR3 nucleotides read TGCAGCGTTGAAGAAATCGTGTCAGGGGAAAATGGCTACACCTTC. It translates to CSVEEIVSGENGYTF.

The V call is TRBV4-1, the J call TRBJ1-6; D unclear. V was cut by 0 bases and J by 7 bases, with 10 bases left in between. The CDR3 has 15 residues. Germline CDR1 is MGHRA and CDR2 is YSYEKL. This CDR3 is CASSQDRFRNSPLHF. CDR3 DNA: TGCGCCAGCAGCCAAGATCGTTTCCGGAATTCACCCCTCCACTTT.